This TCR beta chain appears in the sequencing data of a study of shared clonotypes between healthy human individuals (dated by TCRdb to 2018 to 2021). In terms of the full investigation: The cohort included three men and two women between 18 and 49 years of age. Per donor, three plates each were used for CD4 naive and CD4 memory, two for CD8 naive, and one for CD8 memory. Blood TCR repertoires of about 5 healthy adults were deeply sequenced to estimate repertoire size and the extent of clonotype sharing between individuals. Between about 0.85 and 8.9 billion PBMCs per donor were obtained by leukapheresis. Different laboratories and diverse techniques were used to prepare libraries and sequence TCR repertoires, to increase sequencing depth and limit assay-specific biases. General study outcomes and caveats: Because the study included a small number of donors, the genetic and exposure-history diversity represented was limited. Sampling was restricted to blood, and TCR repertoires in tissue are likely to differ from TCR repertoires in blood. Compared with non-shared clonotypes, clonotypes shared by all four sorted-subset donors had higher generation probabilities. Sharing across a few donors was observed for approximately 4.6% of naive CD4, 3% to 3.5% of naive CD8, around 2.5% of memory CD4, and about 0.39% of memory CD8 clonotypes. Rarefaction of sorted-subset datasets indicated incomplete sequencing despite the large sequencing depth. Estimated clonotype richness was generally larger for naive than for memory subsets. Based on pairwise subsampling, the degree of clonotype sharing among donors was expected to be affected by sequencing depth.

TCR CDR3 regions were amplified from genomic DNA by multiplex PCR using the deep immunoSEQ assay. Extracted genomic DNA from each cell subset was spread evenly across all wells of several immunoSEQ 96-well plates, with each plate serving as a replicate. For sorted subsets, around 200 ng genomic DNA, equal to some 30,000 T cell genomes, was loaded into each replicate PCR. Purified libraries were measured with a Qubit 3.0 fluorometer, size-checked on a Bioanalyzer 2100, and measured again with the KAPA Library Quantification kit. A separate single-read 150-cycle Illumina NextSeq 550 flow cell was used to sequence each immunoSEQ 96-well plate. The authors processed their data as follows. Because the immunoSEQ output held only junctional sequences and lacked quality scores, the filtering could not match the filtering applied to full-length reads. Sequences were annotated with PyIR, a Python wrapper for IgBLAST v1.9, and V/J genes and CDR3 were assigned using IMGT germline references. Any read was removed if the V/J assignment was weak (E-value above 1e-6), the CDR3 was missing, or the read contained stop codons, out-of-frame junctions, or ambiguous translated residues. V3J clonotypes were defined as sequences sharing an identical inferred V gene, J gene, and CDR3 amino acid sequence. Percentage overlap between repertoires was calculated by dividing the number of shared unique clonotypes by the size of the smaller repertoire. Three approaches were used to assess repertoire richness: RTK rarefaction, the Chao1 estimator, and Recon v2.1 estimates of unobserved clonotypes. For all TCRbeta clonotypes obtained by the gDNA method from a few donors, generation probabilities were computed with OLGA. Not all clones reach the TCRdb copy of this immuneACCESS table, which keeps in-frame sequences only. Checked studies attribute under half of the gap to unresolved V genes and leave the rest unexplained. The V and J calls and clone size were taken over from that table, and D and trimming were inferred from the DNA. Across this sample there are a few million clones, with about 92% seen only once. Roughly 0.13% of the sample belongs to the ten largest clones.

With respect to this clone: Its antigen is currently not known. Base qualities were left out, and no much larger clone turns up one base away.

Here V drops 10 bases and J drops 4 bases, and the junction holds 6 bases not matched to any gene. The CDR3 contains 13 residues, cysteine and phenylalanine counted. The kept DNA is CDR3 alone, 39 bases in frame from the first base. In the germline V gene, CDR1 corresponds to SGHAT and CDR2 to FQNNGV. Healthy HIV-negative adults with no recently reported acute infections or vaccinations were included as donors. All donors were Caucasian adults living in Nashville, Tennessee, USA. Magnetic negative selection was used to enrich CD4+ T cells, after which naive cells were positively selected on CD45RA and the negative fraction became the memory subset. Blood was collected by leukapheresis, and PBMCs were isolated by Ficoll-Histopaque density gradient centrifugation and then cryopreserved in liquid nitrogen vapor phase. Purity and quantity of every magnetically sorted T cell population were checked by analytical flow cytometry. Genomic DNA was isolated from each sorted fraction and quantified by UV absorbance on a Nanodrop 2000c.

The V gene is TRBV11-2 and the J gene is TRBJ1-4; 7 junctional bases match TRBD1. This clonotype was sampled from a man between 18 and 35 years old in good health. The sample taken for sequencing was naive CD4+ T cells sorted from blood. The cell subset or site label on this specimen signifies: CD45RA+ positively selected. The DNA is TGTGCCACCAGGGGGACAGTTAATGAAAAACTGTTTTTT. This is translated as CATRGTVNEKLFF.